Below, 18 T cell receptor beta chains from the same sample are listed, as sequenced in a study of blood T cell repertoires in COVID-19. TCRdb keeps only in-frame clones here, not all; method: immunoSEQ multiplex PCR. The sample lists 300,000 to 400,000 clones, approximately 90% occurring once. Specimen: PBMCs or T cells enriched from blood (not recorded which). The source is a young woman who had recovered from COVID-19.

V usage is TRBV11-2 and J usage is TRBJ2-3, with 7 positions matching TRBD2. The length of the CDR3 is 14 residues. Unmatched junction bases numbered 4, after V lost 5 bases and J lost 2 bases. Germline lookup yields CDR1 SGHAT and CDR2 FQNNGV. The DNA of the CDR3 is TGTGCCAGCAGCCCTGGGGACTACACAGATACGCAGTATTTT. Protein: CASSPGDYTDTQYF.

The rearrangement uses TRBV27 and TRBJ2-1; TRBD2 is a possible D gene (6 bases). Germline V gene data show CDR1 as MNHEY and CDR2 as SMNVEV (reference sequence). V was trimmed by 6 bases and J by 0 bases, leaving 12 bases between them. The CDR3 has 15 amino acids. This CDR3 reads CASSNGGPSYNEQFF. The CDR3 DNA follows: TGTGCCAGCAGCAACGGGGGTCCCTCCTACAATGAGCAGTTCTTC.

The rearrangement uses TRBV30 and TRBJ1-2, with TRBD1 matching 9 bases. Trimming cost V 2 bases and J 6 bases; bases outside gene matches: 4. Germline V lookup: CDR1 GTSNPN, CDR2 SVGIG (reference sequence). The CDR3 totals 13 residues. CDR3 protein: CAWSSGQGDGYTF. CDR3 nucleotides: TGTGCCTGGAGTTCGGGACAGGGAGATGGCTACACCTTC.

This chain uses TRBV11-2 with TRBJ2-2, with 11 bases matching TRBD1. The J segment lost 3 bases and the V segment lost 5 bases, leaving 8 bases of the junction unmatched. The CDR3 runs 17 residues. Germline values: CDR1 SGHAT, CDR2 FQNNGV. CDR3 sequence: CASSTTPGQGDTGELFF. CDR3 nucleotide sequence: TGTGCCAGCAGCACGACACCGGGACAGGGGGACACCGGGGAGCTGTTTTTT.

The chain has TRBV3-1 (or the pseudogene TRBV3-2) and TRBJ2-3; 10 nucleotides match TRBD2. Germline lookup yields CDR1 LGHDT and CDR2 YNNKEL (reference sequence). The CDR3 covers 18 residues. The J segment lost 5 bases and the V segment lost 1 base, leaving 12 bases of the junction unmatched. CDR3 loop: CASSQVSSGGAWGDTQYF. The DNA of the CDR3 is TGTGCCAGCAGCCAAGTTTCGAGCGGGGGGGCCTGGGGAGATACGCAGTATTTT.

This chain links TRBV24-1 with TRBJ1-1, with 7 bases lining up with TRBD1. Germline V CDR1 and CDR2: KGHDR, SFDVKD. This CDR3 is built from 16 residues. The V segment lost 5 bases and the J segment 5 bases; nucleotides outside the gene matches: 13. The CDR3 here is CATSAGGKRGLTEAFF. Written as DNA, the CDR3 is TGTGCCACCAGTGCCGGTGGAAAAAGGGGGCTTACTGAAGCTTTCTTT.

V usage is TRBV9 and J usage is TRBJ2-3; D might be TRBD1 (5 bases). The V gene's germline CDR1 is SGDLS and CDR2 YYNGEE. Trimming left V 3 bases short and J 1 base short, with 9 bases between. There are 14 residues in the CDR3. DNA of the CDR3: TGTGCCAGCAGCGAAGGCAGGGGCACAGATACGCAGTATTTT. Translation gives CASSEGRGTDTQYF.

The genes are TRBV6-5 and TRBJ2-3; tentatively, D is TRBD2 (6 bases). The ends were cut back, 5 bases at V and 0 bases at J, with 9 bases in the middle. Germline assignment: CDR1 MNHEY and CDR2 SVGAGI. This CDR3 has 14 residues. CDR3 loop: CASSSGSSTDTQYF. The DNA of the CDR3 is TGTGCCAGCAGTAGCGGGTCTAGCACAGATACGCAGTATTTT.

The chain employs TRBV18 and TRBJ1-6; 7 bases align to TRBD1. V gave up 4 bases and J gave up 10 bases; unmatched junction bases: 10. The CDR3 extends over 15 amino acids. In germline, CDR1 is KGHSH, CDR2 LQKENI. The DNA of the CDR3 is TGTGCCAGCTCACAACAGGGGACCCAAAAGTCACCCCTCCACTTT. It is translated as CASSQQGTQKSPLHF.

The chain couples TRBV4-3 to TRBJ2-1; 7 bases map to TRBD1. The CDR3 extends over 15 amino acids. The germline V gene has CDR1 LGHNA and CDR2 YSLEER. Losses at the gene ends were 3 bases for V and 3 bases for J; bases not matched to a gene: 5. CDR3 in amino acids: CASSQQGENYNEQFF. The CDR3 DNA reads TGCGCCAGCAGCCAGCAGGGGGAGAACTACAATGAGCAGTTCTTC.

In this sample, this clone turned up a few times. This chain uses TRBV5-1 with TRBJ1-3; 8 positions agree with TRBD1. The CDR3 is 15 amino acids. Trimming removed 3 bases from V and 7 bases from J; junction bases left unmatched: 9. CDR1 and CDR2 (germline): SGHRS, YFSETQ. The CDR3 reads CASSYSGTGGNTIYF. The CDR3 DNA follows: TGCGCCAGCAGCTACTCCGGGACAGGAGGGAACACCATATATTTT. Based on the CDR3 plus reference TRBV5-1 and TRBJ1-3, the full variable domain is KAGVTQTPRYLIKTRGQQVTLSCSPISGHRSVSWYQQTPGQGLQFLFEYFSETQRNKGNFPGRFSGRQFSNSRSEMNVSTLELGDSALYLCASSYSGTGGNTIYFGEGSWLTVV.

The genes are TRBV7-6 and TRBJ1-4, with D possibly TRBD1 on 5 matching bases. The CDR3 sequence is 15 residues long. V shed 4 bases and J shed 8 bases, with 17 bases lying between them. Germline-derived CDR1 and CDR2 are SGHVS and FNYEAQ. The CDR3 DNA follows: TGTGCCAGCAGCTCCCTATCCTGGCCAGGGGAAAAACTGTTTTTT. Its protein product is CASSSLSWPGEKLFF.

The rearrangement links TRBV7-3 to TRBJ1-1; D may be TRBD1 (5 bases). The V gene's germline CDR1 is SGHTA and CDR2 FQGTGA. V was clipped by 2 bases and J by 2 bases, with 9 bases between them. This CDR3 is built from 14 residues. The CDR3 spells CASSLDRKNTEAFF. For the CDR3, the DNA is TGTGCCAGCAGCTTAGACAGAAAAAACACTGAAGCTTTCTTT.

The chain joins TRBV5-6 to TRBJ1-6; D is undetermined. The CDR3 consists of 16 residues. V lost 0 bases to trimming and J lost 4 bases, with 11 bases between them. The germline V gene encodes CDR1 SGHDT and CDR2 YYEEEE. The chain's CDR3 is CASSLGGGRYNSPLHF. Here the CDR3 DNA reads TGTGCCAGCAGCTTGGGCGGCGGTAGATATAATTCACCCCTCCACTTT.

CDR3 amino acids: CSATDGYTF. In DNA, the CDR3 is TGCAGTGCTACGGATGGCTACACCTTC. The V call is TRBV20-1, the J call TRBJ1-2, with D hard to call. The germline gives CDR1 DFQATT, CDR2 SNEGSKA (reference sequence). This CDR3 comprises 9 residues. Trimming cost V 4 bases and J 6 bases, with 3 bases left between them.

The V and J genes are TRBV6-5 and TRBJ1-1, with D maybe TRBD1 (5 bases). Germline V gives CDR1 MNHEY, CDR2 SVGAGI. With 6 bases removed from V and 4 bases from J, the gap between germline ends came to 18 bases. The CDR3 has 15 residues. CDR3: CASRVTVGGTTEAFF. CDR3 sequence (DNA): TGTGCCAGCAGGGTGACAGTTGGGGGGACCACTGAAGCTTTCTTT.

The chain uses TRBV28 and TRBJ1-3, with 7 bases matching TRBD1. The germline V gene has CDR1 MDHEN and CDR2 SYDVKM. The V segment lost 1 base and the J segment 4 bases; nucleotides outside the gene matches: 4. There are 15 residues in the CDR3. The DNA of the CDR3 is TGTGCCAGCAGTTTATCTTGGACAGGAGGAAACACCATATATTTT. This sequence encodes CASSLSWTGGNTIYF.

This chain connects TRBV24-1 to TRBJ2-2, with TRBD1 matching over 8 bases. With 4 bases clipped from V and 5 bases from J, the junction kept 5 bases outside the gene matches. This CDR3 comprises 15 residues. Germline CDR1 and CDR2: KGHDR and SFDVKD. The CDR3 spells CATSDQGAWTGELFF. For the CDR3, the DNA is TGTGCCACCAGTGACCAGGGGGCTTGGACCGGGGAGCTGTTTTTT.